The 5 T cell receptor beta chains below were found in one sample sequenced in a study of T cell responses to AZD1222 COVID-19 vaccine. Method: immunoSEQ multiplex PCR; TCRdb's copy keeps in-frame clones and lacks some. Here the sample spans about 110,000 clones, around 90% being singletons. This specimen was peripheral blood, taken on day 0 of AZD1222 vaccination. The receptors stem from an adult in good health.

V usage is TRBV9 and J usage is TRBJ2-5, with D tentatively TRBD2 (5 bases). Germline V gives CDR1 SGDLS, CDR2 YYNGEE. Trimming cost V 4 bases and J 1 base, with 11 bases left between them. The length of the CDR3 is 14 residues. CDR3 DNA sequence: TGTGCCAGCAGCAAATCAGCGGTCCAAGAGACCCAGTACTTC. The encoded protein is CASSKSAVQETQYF. Drawing the rest from reference TRBV9 and TRBJ2-5, the complete variable domain is DSGVTQTPKHLITATGQRVTLRCSPRSGDLSVYWYQQSLDQGLQFLIQYYNGEERAKGNILERFSAQQFPDLHSELNLSSLELGDSALYFCASSKSAVQETQYFGPGTRLLVL.

V gene TRBV18 combines with J gene TRBJ1-5, with D possibly TRBD1 on 6 matching bases. CDR1 is KGHSH, CDR2 LQKENI, per germline. The CDR3 loop spans 14 amino acids. V dropped 6 bases and J dropped 3 bases, with 12 bases sitting between them. CDR3 sequence: CASSPDSSNQPQHF. The CDR3 DNA sequence: TGTGCCAGCTCCCCGGACAGTTCCAATCAGCCCCAGCATTTT.

V and J are TRBV28 and TRBJ2-1, with D perhaps TRBD1 or TRBD2 (5 bases each). Germline CDR1 and CDR2: MDHEN and SYDVKM. The V end was cut by 6 bases, the J end by 10 bases, with 16 bases between. This CDR3 is 13 amino acids long. The CDR3 coding sequence is TGTGCCAGCAGAGGGTCGGGGCGCCAAGAGCAGTTCTTC. Its translation is CASRGSGRQEQFF. The full variable domain, in which reference TRBV28 and TRBJ2-1 provide the parts outside the CDR3, is DVKVTQSSRYLVKRTGEKVFLECVQDMDHENMFWYRQDPGLGLRLIYFSYDVKMKEKGDIPEGYSVSREKKERFSLILESASTNQTSMYLCASRGSGRQEQFFGPGTRLTVL.

The chain carries TRBV6-2 or TRBV6-3 and TRBJ2-1; D is tentatively TRBD1 or TRBD2 (6 bases each). The CDR3 is 17 residues long. V lost 1 base, J lost 6 bases, and 19 bases lay in between. Germline CDR1 reads MNHEY; CDR2 reads SVGEGT. The CDR3 region has the DNA TGTGCCAGCAGTTACTACCGGAGAGGGGGAGGAAGCAATGAGCAGTTCTTC. This sequence encodes CASSYYRRGGGSNEQFF.

This clone was seen once. The chain joins TRBV10-1 to TRBJ1-1; D may be TRBD1 (5 bases). The CDR3 is 15 residues long. The germline V gene has CDR1 WNHNN and CDR2 SYGVQD (reference sequence). V was pared by 0 bases and J by 4 bases, with 12 bases between. CDR3 sequence: CASSESVREGTEAFF. The DNA for the CDR3 is TGCGCCAGCAGTGAGTCCGTCAGGGAGGGCACTGAAGCTTTCTTT.